This entry lists 20 T cell receptor beta chains sequenced from one sample in a study of CD8+ T cells in alopecia areata. Extraction and reverse transcription of RNA yielded cDNA as the sequencing template. Clones were read by immunoSEQ multiplex PCR, and TCRdb kept only the in-frame ones, dropping some. The table lists 210,000 or so clones, approximately 67% of them singletons. The treatment: oral pan-JAK inhibitor, 5-10 mg twice daily. This material consisted of CD4+ T cells sorted from blood, taken at approximately week 44, from a patient treated with tofacitinib. Every receptor here comes from a human donor with alopecia areata.

This clone was observed a few times. V usage is TRBV5-1 and J usage is TRBJ1-1; no definite D call. The germline gives CDR1 SGHRS, CDR2 YFSETQ. Trimming removed 0 bases from V and 4 bases from J, with 10 bases in between. This CDR3 contains 14 residues. The CDR3 sequence: CASSLVRGITEAFF. The CDR3 region has the DNA TGCGCCAGCAGCTTGGTTCGTGGGATCACTGAAGCTTTCTTT. The variable domain in full, completed from reference TRBV5-1 and TRBJ1-1, reads KAGVTQTPRYLIKTRGQQVTLSCSPISGHRSVSWYQQTPGQGLQFLFEYFSETQRNKGNFPGRFSGRQFSNSRSEMNVSTLELGDSALYLCASSLVRGITEAFFGQGTRLTVV.

The chain recombines TRBV27 with TRBJ1-2; no reliable D call. CDR1 and CDR2 from the germline V gene are MNHEY and SMNVEV (reference sequence). Between the trimmed V and J ends, which lost 5 bases and 3 bases, there was a span of 4 bases. The CDR3 loop spans 11 amino acids. The chain's CDR3 is CASSDYYGYTF. The CDR3 bases are TGTGCCAGCAGTGACTACTATGGCTACACCTTC.

The rearrangement uses TRBV30 and TRBJ1-1; D uncertain. The CDR3 consists of 15 residues. Trimming stripped 0 bases from V and 1 base from J, with 12 bases between. Per the germline V gene, CDR1 is GTSNPN and CDR2 is SVGIG (reference sequence). CDR3 region: CAWSVLFRQNTEAFF. The CDR3, as DNA: TGTGCCTGGAGTGTACTTTTTCGGCAGAACACTGAAGCTTTCTTT.

This sequence joins TRBV30 and TRBJ1-2; unclear D gene. Trimming stripped 7 bases from V and 2 bases from J, with 11 bases between. Germline V gene data show CDR1 as GTSNPN and CDR2 as SVGIG (reference sequence). This CDR3 contains 12 residues. The chain's CDR3 is CAFLGRNYGYTF. CDR3 nucleotide sequence: TGTGCCTTCTTAGGACGAAACTATGGCTACACCTTC.

The V call is TRBV4-3, the J call TRBJ1-5; D is unclear. Trimming shortened V by 2 bases and J by 7 bases, and 9 bases separated the two germline ends. The germline V gene encodes CDR1 LGHNA and CDR2 YSLEER. This CDR3 spans 13 amino acids. In nucleotides, the CDR3 is TGCGCCAGCAGCCAAAACCGGGGACAGCCCCAGCATTTT. Its protein product is CASSQNRGQPQHF.

The rearrangement links TRBV5-1 to TRBJ1-4; 7 nucleotides match TRBD1. The J segment lost 8 bases and the V segment lost 5 bases, leaving 15 bases of the junction unmatched. The germline V gene encodes CDR1 SGHRS and CDR2 YFSETQ. The CDR3 covers 16 residues. Here the CDR3 reads CASSPGTAGAGEKLFF. As DNA, the CDR3 is TGCGCCAGCAGTCCCGGGACAGCAGGGGCAGGCGAAAAACTGTTTTTT.

This clone was seen only a few times. This chain uses TRBV5-1 with TRBJ1-1; no clear D. The CDR3 is made up of 13 amino acids. The V end lost 5 bases, the J end lost 0 bases, and 8 bases lay between the germline ends. The germline gives CDR1 SGHRS, CDR2 YFSETQ. CDR3 loop: CASRPTMNTEAFF. CDR3 sequence (DNA): TGCGCCAGCAGACCCACAATGAACACTGAAGCTTTCTTT.

The sample holds a few counts of this clone. The chain links TRBV28 to TRBJ1-1; D remains ambiguous. The germline V gene encodes CDR1 MDHEN and CDR2 SYDVKM. Trimming stripped 2 bases from V and 1 base from J, with 8 bases between. CDR3 length: 14 amino acids. DNA for the CDR3: TGTGCCAGCAGTTTAGGGGTTCCGAACACTGAAGCTTTCTTT. Residues: CASSLGVPNTEAFF. The variable domain in full, completed from reference TRBV28 and TRBJ1-1, reads DVKVTQSSRYLVKRTGEKVFLECVQDMDHENMFWYRQDPGLGLRLIYFSYDVKMKEKGDIPEGYSVSREKKERFSLILESASTNQTSMYLCASSLGVPNTEAFFGQGTRLTVV.

This clone was detected only a few times. V usage is TRBV29-1 and J usage is TRBJ1-1, with D uncertain. Trimming removed 8 bases at V and 4 bases at J, with 17 bases between. The germline gives CDR1 SQVTM, CDR2 ANQGSEA. The CDR3 consists of 13 residues. CDR3 sequence (DNA): TGCAGCATAAATGGGGAAGAGGGCACTGAAGCTTTCTTT. Translation: CSINGEEGTEAFF.

This clone turned up a few times. The same CDR3 arises from other DNA sequences in this sample as well. The chain combines TRBV5-1 with TRBJ2-3, with D uncertain. The CDR3 sequence is 12 residues long. The germline V gene encodes CDR1 SGHRS and CDR2 YFSETQ. V lost 5 bases and J 5 bases, leaving 9 bases between the germline ends. Here the CDR3 DNA reads TGCGCCAGCAGGGAATCCGGAGATACGCAGTATTTT. Protein sequence: CASRESGDTQYF.

This clone was seen a single time. The V call is TRBV29-1, the J call TRBJ2-1; 7 positions agree with TRBD2. The trim removed 4 bases at V and 9 bases at J, leaving 9 bases unmatched. In germline, CDR1 is SQVTM, CDR2 ANQGSEA. CDR3 size: 13 residues. The CDR3 sequence: CSVVGLGGSEQFF. DNA of the CDR3: TGCAGCGTTGTTGGTTTGGGGGGGAGTGAGCAGTTCTTC.

This clone has just a few counts. The chain carries TRBV29-1 and TRBJ2-7; a possible D gene is TRBD1 (6 bases). Trimming took 6 bases from V and 6 from J, leaving 24 bases between them. The germline V gene has CDR1 SQVTM and CDR2 ANQGSEA. This CDR3 is built from 15 residues. The CDR3 here is CSVLPAGRGFAEQYF. In DNA, the CDR3 is TGCAGCGTCCTCCCTGCTGGCAGGGGATTCGCCGAGCAGTACTTC.

The chain links TRBV4-3 to TRBJ1-5, with 8 nucleotides matching TRBD1. The germline V gene encodes CDR1 LGHNA and CDR2 YSLEER. Trimming at V came to 0 bases and at J to 0 bases, leaving 16 bases not matched to a gene. The CDR3 runs 21 residues. The chain's CDR3 is CASSQELVRTGTYYSNQPQHF. CDR3 DNA sequence: TGCGCCAGCAGCCAAGAACTGGTAAGGACAGGGACCTATTATAGCAATCAGCCCCAGCATTTT.

The rearrangement links TRBV29-1 to TRBJ2-7; 9 bases align to TRBD1. The CDR3 consists of 13 residues. Germline-derived CDR1 and CDR2 are SQVTM and ANQGSEA. V dropped 2 bases and J dropped 3; count of bases not matched to a gene: 2. The CDR3 loop reads CSVELDRGYEQYF. CDR3 nucleotides: TGCAGCGTTGAACTGGACAGGGGCTACGAGCAGTACTTC.

This chain joins TRBV29-1 and TRBJ2-7; 9 bases agree with TRBD2. The CDR3 length is 14 residues. Germline V gives CDR1 SQVTM, CDR2 ANQGSEA. V shed 5 bases, J shed 5 bases, and the junction held 10 bases outside the gene matches. DNA for the CDR3: TGCAGCGTTAAGGCGGGGGGGCAAAATCACGAGCAGTACTTC. Translated, it gives CSVKAGGQNHEQYF.

The J gene is TRBJ2-6, the V gene TRBV4-3, with a weak D call TRBD2 (5 bases). This CDR3 comprises 19 residues. Trimming pared 3 bases from V and 1 base from J, leaving 19 bases between. Per the germline V gene, CDR1 is LGHNA and CDR2 is YSLEER. CDR3 in DNA: TGCGCCAGCAGCCAGGAAGTTGCAGCGGCGGGTTCTGGGGCCAACGTCCTGACTTTC. Translating it yields CASSQEVAAAGSGANVLTF.

CDR3 coding DNA: TGCAGCGGCGCACTTATCGCCGGCACGCAGTATTTT. Amino acid sequence: CSGALIAGTQYF. This chain uses TRBV29-1 with TRBJ2-3; D gene unclear. The length of the CDR3 is 12 residues. Trimming cost V 7 bases and J 9 bases, with 17 bases left between them. The germline V gene has CDR1 SQVTM and CDR2 ANQGSEA.

The chain carries TRBV6-1 and TRBJ1-2; D is ambiguous. Germline V gene lookup returns CDR1 MNHNS and CDR2 SASEGT. The CDR3 runs to 15 residues. Trimming stripped 4 bases from V and 4 bases from J, with 16 bases between. The CDR3 spells CASSVNAGGGYGYTF. DNA for the CDR3: TGTGCCAGCAGTGTTAATGCGGGAGGAGGCTATGGCTACACCTTC.

This chain joins TRBV5-1 and TRBJ2-6; 10 bases align to TRBD1. The germline V gene encodes CDR1 SGHRS and CDR2 YFSETQ. V trimming: 4 bases; J trimming: 0 bases; junction bases outside the gene matches: 7. CDR3 length: 18 amino acids. The CDR3 loop is CASSQSGQGSSGANVLTF. The CDR3 nucleotides read TGCGCCAGCAGCCAATCGGGACAGGGGAGCTCTGGGGCCAACGTCCTGACTTTC.

The rearrangement uses TRBV7-3 and TRBJ2-6, with D unclear. Germline values: CDR1 SGHTA, CDR2 FQGTGA. The CDR3 spans 16 residues. With 3 bases removed from V and 0 bases from J, the gap between germline ends came to 9 bases. The CDR3, as DNA: TGTGCCAGCAGCTTTGGGCAGGCCTCTGGGGCCAACGTCCTGACTTTC. It specifies CASSFGQASGANVLTF. Complete variable domain (other parts from reference TRBV7-3 and TRBJ2-6): GAGVSQTPSNKVTEKGKYVELRCDPISGHTALYWYRQSLGQGPEFLIYFQGTGAADDSGLPNDRFFAVRPEGSVSTLKIQRTERGDSAVYLCASSFGQASGANVLTFGAGSRLTVL.